These T cell receptor beta chains were read from a single sample in a study of shared clonotypes between healthy human individuals. The table came from immunoSEQ multiplex PCR; TCRdb's copy has only in-frame clones and leaves some out. The sample consists of 470,000 or so clones, around four fifths of them appearing once. Sequenced material: PBMCs. Receptor source: a woman in her forties in good health. Some clones in this sample may be carry-over from other donors' samples. CDR3s leave out the opening cysteine and the closing phenylalanine or tryptophan.

>TRBV18|6|TRBJ2-5
ASSPRD
>TRBV21-1|19|TRBJ1-5
ASHKEEGVRSPPNIFRPQH
>TRBV7-2|13|TRBJ1-2
ASSLGTSRNYGYT
>TRBV30|11|TRBJ2-7
AWTYRGPDEQY
>TRBV30|11|TRBJ2-5
AWTTELQETQY
>TRBV5-6|11|TRBJ2-1
ASSPAGWDEQF
>TRBV6-6|12|TRBJ1-2
ASSFRDRGRGYT
>TRBV6-1|12|TRBJ2-7
ASSDSKTAYEQY
>TRBV9|13|TRBJ2-7
ASSVGGRTDYEQY
>TRBV19|14|TRBJ2-7
ASSIMFGDDGYEQY
>TRBV5-4|13|TRBJ2-1
ASSFYAGVYNEQF
>TRBV5-6|10|TRBJ2-7
ASSSGTYEQY
>TRBV4-1|13|TRBJ1-1
ASSQLTGENTEAF
>TRBV5-1|14|-
ASSLSGSGAGYEQY
>TRBV7-3|11|TRBJ1-5
ASSRDRNQPQH